Listed here are 27 T cell receptor beta chains from one sample, sequenced in a study of a mutant IDH1 vaccine in newly diagnosed glioma (dated by TCRdb to the early 2020s). The meaning of the sample's time point label: week 47, end of study. Each vaccine dose, consisting of 300 ug of a 20-mer mutant IDH1 peptide in Montanide, was administered subcutaneously with topical imiquimod. The antigens of these receptors remain unknown. The library was obtained by the immunoSEQ multiplex PCR assay. Not all clones reach the TCRdb copy of this immuneACCESS table, which keeps in-frame sequences only. Checked studies attribute under half of the gap to unresolved V genes and leave the rest unexplained. This sample is represented by tens of thousands of clones; about 86% of them were singletons. 25% to 35% of the sample lies in the top ten. The sample in question was PBMCs, obtained from a glioma patient whose treatment included an IDH1 peptide vaccine. The receptors stem from a man aged 30-40 years with glioma.

The J gene is TRBJ2-7, the V gene TRBV5-1; 7 nucleotides agree with TRBD1. Germline V lookup: CDR1 SGHRS, CDR2 YFSETQ. V lost 3 bases, J lost 2 bases, and 5 bases stayed unmatched. There are 14 residues in the CDR3. In DNA form, the CDR3 reads TGCGCCAGCAGCTCGATCACAGGGGCCTACGAGCAGTACTTC. It yields the protein CASSSITGAYEQYF. Complete variable domain (other parts from reference TRBV5-1 and TRBJ2-7): KAGVTQTPRYLIKTRGQQVTLSCSPISGHRSVSWYQQTPGQGLQFLFEYFSETQRNKGNFPGRFSGRQFSNSRSEMNVSTLELGDSALYLCASSSITGAYEQYFGPGTRLTVT.

This clone appeared a few times. The rearrangement uses TRBV19 and TRBJ2-3, with D possibly being TRBD1 (6 bases). The V gene's germline CDR1 is LNHDA and CDR2 SQIVND (reference sequence). V was cut by 9 bases and J by 5 bases, with 12 bases left in between. The CDR3 contains 12 residues. CDR3 sequence: CASRQAGDTQYF. CDR3 sequence (DNA): TGTGCCAGCAGACAGGCAGGAGATACGCAGTATTTT.

In nucleotides, the CDR3 is TGCGCCAGCAGCAGGGATACAGATACGCAGTATTTT. As protein: CASSRDTDTQYF. The chain joins TRBV5-1 to TRBJ2-3; the D is unclear. The CDR3 loop spans 12 amino acids. From germline, CDR1 is SGHRS and CDR2 YFSETQ. The germline V and J ends were trimmed by 4 bases and 3 bases, with 6 bases remaining between them.

The chain is built from TRBV19 and TRBJ1-3; 9 bases match TRBD1. This CDR3 has 16 residues. The germline CDR1 and CDR2 sequences are LNHDA and SQIVND (reference sequence). The V gene end was trimmed by 5 bases and the J gene end by 1 base; junction bases not matched to a gene: 6. The DNA for the CDR3 is TGTGCCAGTAGTCCGGGACAGGGAAGATCTGGAAACACCATATATTTT. Protein sequence: CASSPGQGRSGNTIYF.

In its sample, this clone was seen a few times. V gene TRBV10-3 combines with J gene TRBJ2-3; 9 bases match TRBD2. The germline gives CDR1 ENHRY, CDR2 SYGVKD. The V segment lost 1 base and the J segment 0 bases; nucleotides outside the gene matches: 5. The CDR3 runs 17 residues. The CDR3 region is CAISEYLSGGSTDTQYF. CDR3 DNA sequence: TGTGCCATCAGTGAGTACCTTAGCGGGGGAAGCACAGATACGCAGTATTTT.

CDR3 nucleotides: TGTGCCAGCAGGGAACTAGCGGGGGGGATGGATACGCAGTATTTT. It specifies CASRELAGGMDTQYF. V is TRBV2 and J is TRBJ2-3, with 13 bases matching TRBD2. This CDR3 has 15 amino acids. Trimming removed 6 bases from V and 6 bases from J; junction bases left unmatched: 6. Germline V gene sequence: CDR1 SNHLY, CDR2 FYNNEI.

The chain joins TRBV15 to TRBJ2-5; D is uncertain. Germline assignment: CDR1 LNHNV and CDR2 YYDKDF (reference sequence). The V end lost 3 bases, the J end lost 1 base, and 12 bases lay between the germline ends. The CDR3 is 15 residues long. For the CDR3, the DNA is TGTGCCACCAGCAGGGACGGTAATCCCCAAGAGACCCAGTACTTC. This sequence encodes CATSRDGNPQETQYF. The entire variable domain, with the rest obtained from reference TRBV15 and TRBJ2-5, is as follows: DAMVIQNPRYQVTQFGKPVTLSCSQTLNHNVMYWYQQKSSQAPKLLFHYYDKDFNNEADTPDNFQSRRPNTSFCFLDIRSPGLGDTAMYLCATSRDGNPQETQYFGPGTRLLVL.

V is TRBV5-6 and J is TRBJ2-2; D gene unclear. Looked up from germline, CDR1 is SGHDT and CDR2 is YYEEEE. This CDR3 has 12 amino acids. The V gene lost 2 bases and the J gene lost 8 bases, with 7 bases spanning the gap. The CDR3 protein is CASSFFGGELFF. The CDR3 DNA is TGTGCCAGCAGCTTTTTCGGTGGGGAGCTGTTTTTT.

This clone was seen just once. The chain uses TRBV19 and TRBJ2-2; TRBD2 matches 9 bases. Per the germline V gene, CDR1 is LNHDA and CDR2 is SQIVND (reference sequence). CDR3 length equals 17 residues. V gave up 2 bases and J gave up 4 bases; unmatched junction bases: 8. The CDR3 loop reads CASSIRPAGGFTGELFF. CDR3 coding DNA: TGTGCCAGTAGTATAAGGCCAGCGGGAGGCTTCACCGGGGAGCTGTTTTTT.

The J gene is TRBJ2-7, the V gene TRBV9; tentative D call: TRBD2 (5 bases). The CDR3 covers 14 residues. V was shortened by 0 bases and J by 0 bases, with 7 bases between the two germline ends. Germline CDR1 and CDR2: SGDLS and YYNGEE. As DNA, the CDR3 is TGTGCCAGCAGCGTAGGAGGGAACTCCTACGAGCAGTACTTC. Amino acids: CASSVGGNSYEQYF. The entire variable domain, with the rest obtained from reference TRBV9 and TRBJ2-7, is as follows: DSGVTQTPKHLITATGQRVTLRCSPRSGDLSVYWYQQSLDQGLQFLIQYYNGEERAKGNILERFSAQQFPDLHSELNLSSLELGDSALYFCASSVGGNSYEQYFGPGTRLTVT.

CDR3 bases: TGTGCCAGCAGCTTTCTACAGGGGGATGAAGCTTTCTTT. This gives the protein CASSFLQGDEAFF. The chain links TRBV7-9 to TRBJ1-1; 8 bases fit TRBD1. Germline-derived CDR1 and CDR2 are SEHNR and FQNEAQ (reference sequence). With V trimmed by 3 bases and J by 7 bases, 4 bases remained unmatched. CDR3 length: 13 amino acids.

The rearrangement uses TRBV6-1 and TRBJ1-2; no firm D call. The V and J ends lost 2 bases and 13 bases respectively, with 11 bases between them. The CDR3 runs 11 residues. Germline CDR1 MNHNS, CDR2 SASEGT. The CDR3 region has the DNA TGTGCCAGCAGTGAACGGACTGTCCCCACCTTC. Translating gives CASSERTVPTF.

The chain has TRBV5-4 and TRBJ2-7; D might be TRBD1 (6 bases). From germline, CDR1 is SGHNT and CDR2 YYREEE (reference sequence). Trimming pared 3 bases from V and 5 bases from J, leaving 21 bases between. This CDR3 is built from 16 residues. In DNA form, the CDR3 reads TGTGCCAGCAGCTCCCACCCCAAGCAGGGGAAACACGAGCAGTACTTC. It specifies CASSSHPKQGKHEQYF.

The chain combines TRBV7-9 with TRBJ1-4; TRBD1 aligns across 8 bases. CDR1 is SEHNR and CDR2 is FQNEAQ in the germline V gene (reference sequence). Trimming took 1 base from V and 9 from J; bases not matched to a gene: 7. The CDR3 covers 15 residues. For the CDR3, the DNA is TGTGCCAGCAGCTTAGGAACGACAGGGGCGAAAAAACTGTTTTTT. The encoded protein is CASSLGTTGAKKLFF.

This clone was observed a single time. The V call is TRBV10-3, the J call TRBJ2-7; 13 nucleotides line up with TRBD2. The CDR3 is 17 amino acids. Trimming at V came to 6 bases and at J to 3 bases, leaving 11 bases not matched to a gene. Germline CDR1 is ENHRY and CDR2 is SYGVKD. The CDR3 sequence is CAIRMGGLAGRRYEQYF. CDR3 DNA sequence: TGTGCCATCAGGATGGGGGGACTAGCGGGAAGACGCTACGAGCAGTACTTC.

The chain employs TRBV29-1 and TRBJ1-2; 7 nucleotides align to TRBD1. The germline V gene encodes CDR1 SQVTM and CDR2 ANQGSEA. Losses at the gene ends were 6 bases for V and 3 bases for J; bases not matched to a gene: 7. There are 13 residues in the CDR3. CDR3 DNA: TGCAGCGTGGGAACAGGGGAGGACTATGGCTACACCTTC. It yields the protein CSVGTGEDYGYTF.

This chain links TRBV7-9 with TRBJ2-7, with TRBD1 matching 10 bases. Germline V gene lookup returns CDR1 SEHNR and CDR2 FQNEAQ (reference sequence). J was trimmed by 3 bases and V by 5 bases; bases with no gene match: 7. The CDR3 is made up of 15 amino acids. The CDR3 reads CASSAGTGAVYEQYF. In nucleotides, the CDR3 is TGTGCCAGCAGCGCAGGGACAGGGGCTGTCTACGAGCAGTACTTC.

The J gene is TRBJ2-2, the V gene TRBV6-5; possible D gene TRBD2, 5 bases. CDR1 and CDR2 (germline): MNHEY, SVGAGI. This CDR3 region has 13 residues. Between the trimmed V and J ends, which lost 5 bases and 8 bases, there was a span of 12 bases. CDR3 sequence reads: CASSPDWEGELFF. CDR3 sequence (DNA): TGTGCCAGCAGTCCTGACTGGGAGGGGGAGCTGTTTTTT.

CDR3 DNA: TGCGCCAGCCCAGTCCCCCGACATAAAGACAATCAGCCCCAGCATTTT. Translated: CASPVPRHKDNQPQHF. This sequence joins TRBV5-1 and TRBJ1-5; D uncertain. V dropped 7 bases and J dropped 3 bases, with 20 bases sitting between them. This CDR3 region has 16 residues. Germline CDR1 reads SGHRS; CDR2 reads YFSETQ.

By its share, this clone is medium-sized. V usage is TRBV18 and J usage is TRBJ1-5; TRBD1 matches 7 bases. CDR3 length equals 15 residues. After removal of 4 bases from V and 6 bases from J, the junction contained 9 bases not matched to a gene. The V gene's germline CDR1 is KGHSH and CDR2 LQKENI. The CDR3 bases are TGTGCCAGCTCACTCGGACAGGAGAATGGTCAGCCCCAGCATTTT. Protein sequence: CASSLGQENGQPQHF.

V and J are TRBV15 and TRBJ2-1; D remains unclear. V was clipped by 6 bases and J by 9 bases, with 27 bases between them. Germline lookup yields CDR1 LNHNV and CDR2 YYDKDF (reference sequence). The CDR3 sequence is 17 residues long. The CDR3 nucleotides read TGTGCCACCAGTTCCGGTGGTGGTCTAGAAACATTCGTTGAGCAGTTCTTC. Translation: CATSSGGGLETFVEQFF.

This clone was detected only once. The V call is TRBV29-1, the J call TRBJ2-1; 7 nucleotides match TRBD2. V dropped 4 bases and J dropped 8; count of bases not matched to a gene: 8. The CDR3 sequence is 13 residues long. Germline V CDR1 and CDR2: SQVTM, ANQGSEA. The CDR3 sequence: CSVAGERGYEQFF. As DNA, the CDR3 is TGCAGCGTTGCCGGGGAGCGGGGTTATGAGCAGTTCTTC.

This chain uses TRBV6-6 with TRBJ2-2, with 8 bases that match TRBD1. The J segment lost 6 bases and the V segment lost 2 bases, leaving 2 bases of the junction unmatched. Germline V gives CDR1 MNHNY, CDR2 SVGAGI (reference sequence). The CDR3 spans 14 residues. The CDR3 coding sequence is TGTGCCAGCAGTTACGCGACAGGGGCCGGGGAGCTGTTTTTT. This encodes CASSYATGAGELFF.

This chain links TRBV19 with TRBJ1-6; D gene uncertain. The CDR3 is 17 amino acids. Germline-derived CDR1 and CDR2 are LNHDA and SQIVND (reference sequence). Trimming pared 3 bases from V and 10 bases from J, leaving 22 bases between. This CDR3 is CASSIVFPPHERSPLHF. The CDR3 DNA follows: TGTGCCAGTAGTATTGTCTTCCCGCCCCACGAGAGGTCACCCCTCCACTTT.

The chain recombines TRBV6-6 with TRBJ2-1; D possibly matches TRBD1 or TRBD2 (5 bases each). CDR3 length: 16 residues. The germline gives CDR1 MNHNY, CDR2 SVGAGI (reference sequence). V gave up 6 bases and J gave up 7 bases, with 22 bases separating them. This CDR3 reads CASSPGAVGPRNEQFF. In DNA, the CDR3 is TGTGCCAGCAGCCCCGGGGCAGTAGGTCCGCGGAATGAGCAGTTCTTC.

The chain couples TRBV6-5 to TRBJ2-1; 7 nucleotides match TRBD2. The CDR3 covers 14 residues. With 0 bases clipped from V and 5 bases from J, the junction kept 1 base outside the gene matches. Per the germline V gene, CDR1 is MNHEY and CDR2 is SVGAGI. This chain's CDR3 is CASSYSGLDNEQFF. CDR3 bases: TGTGCCAGCAGTTACTCCGGACTAGACAATGAGCAGTTCTTC.

V and J are TRBV5-1 and TRBJ1-1; D perhaps matches TRBD1 (5 bases). V gave up 0 bases and J gave up 3 bases, with 12 bases separating them. Germline V gene sequence: CDR1 SGHRS, CDR2 YFSETQ. The length of the CDR3 is 15 residues. This chain's CDR3 is CASSLAEGRYTEAFF. CDR3 in DNA: TGCGCCAGCAGCTTGGCCGAGGGGCGGTACACTGAAGCTTTCTTT.